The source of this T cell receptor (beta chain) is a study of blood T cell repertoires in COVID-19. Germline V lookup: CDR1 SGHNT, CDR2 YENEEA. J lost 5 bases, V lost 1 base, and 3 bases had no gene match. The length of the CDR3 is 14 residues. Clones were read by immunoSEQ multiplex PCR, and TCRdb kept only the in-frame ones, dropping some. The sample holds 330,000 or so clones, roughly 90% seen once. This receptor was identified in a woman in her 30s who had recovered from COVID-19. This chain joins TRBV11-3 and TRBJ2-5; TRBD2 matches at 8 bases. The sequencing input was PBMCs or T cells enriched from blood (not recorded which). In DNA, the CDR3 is TGTGCCAGCAGCTTAGGGACTAGCCCGGAGACCCAGTACTTC. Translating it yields CASSLGTSPETQYF.